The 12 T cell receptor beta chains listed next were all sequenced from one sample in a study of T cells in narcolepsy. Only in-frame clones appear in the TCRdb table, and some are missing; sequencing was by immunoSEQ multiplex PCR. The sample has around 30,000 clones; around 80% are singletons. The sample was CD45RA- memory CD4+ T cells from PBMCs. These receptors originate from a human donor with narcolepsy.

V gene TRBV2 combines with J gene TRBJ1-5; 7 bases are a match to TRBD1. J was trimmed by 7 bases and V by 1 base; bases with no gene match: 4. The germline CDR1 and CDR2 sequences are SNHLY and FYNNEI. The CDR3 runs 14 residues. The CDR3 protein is CASSEEQGYQPQHF. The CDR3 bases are TGTGCCAGCAGTGAAGAACAGGGGTACCAGCCCCAGCATTTT.

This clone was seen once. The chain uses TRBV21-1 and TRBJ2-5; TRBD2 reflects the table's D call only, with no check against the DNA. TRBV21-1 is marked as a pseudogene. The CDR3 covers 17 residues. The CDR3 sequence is CASSKWGVGGARETQYF. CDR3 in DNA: TGTGCCAGCAGCAAATGGGGTGTGGGGGGGGCCCGAGAGACCCAGTACTTC.

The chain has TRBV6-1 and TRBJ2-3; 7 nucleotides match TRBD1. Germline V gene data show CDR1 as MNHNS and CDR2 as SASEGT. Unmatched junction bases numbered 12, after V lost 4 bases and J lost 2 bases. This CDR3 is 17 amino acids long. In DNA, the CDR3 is TGTGCCAGCAGTGCCCTGACAGGGTTGGGATACACAGATACGCAGTATTTT. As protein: CASSALTGLGYTDTQYF.

The CDR3 nucleotides read TGTGCCGGTCAACAGGGGAAAGGGCAGCCCCAGCATTTT. Amino acid sequence: CAGQQGKGQPQHF. V usage is TRBV19 and J usage is TRBJ1-5; 7 bases align to TRBD1. Germline loops: CDR1 LNHDA, CDR2 SQIVND (reference sequence). The CDR3 consists of 13 residues. V was pared by 11 bases and J by 7 bases, with 11 bases of the junction left unmatched.

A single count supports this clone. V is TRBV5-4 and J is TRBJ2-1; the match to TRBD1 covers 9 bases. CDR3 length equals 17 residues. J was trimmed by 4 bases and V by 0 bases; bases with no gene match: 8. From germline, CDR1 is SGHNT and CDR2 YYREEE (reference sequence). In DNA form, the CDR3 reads TGTGCCAGCAGCTTGGGTAGCCGGACAGGGGCATACAATGAGCAGTTCTTC. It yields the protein CASSLGSRTGAYNEQFF.

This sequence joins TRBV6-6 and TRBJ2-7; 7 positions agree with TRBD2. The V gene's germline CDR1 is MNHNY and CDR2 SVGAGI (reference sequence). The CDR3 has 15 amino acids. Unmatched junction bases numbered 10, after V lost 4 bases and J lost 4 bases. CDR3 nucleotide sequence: TGTGCCAGCAGTTCACCCCGACTAGCTGGGTACGAGCAGTACTTC. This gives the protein CASSSPRLAGYEQYF.

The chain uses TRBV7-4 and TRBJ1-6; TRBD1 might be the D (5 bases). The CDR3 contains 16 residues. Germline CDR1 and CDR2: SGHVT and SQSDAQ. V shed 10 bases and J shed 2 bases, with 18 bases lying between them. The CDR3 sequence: CAIPLRWGPYNSPLHF. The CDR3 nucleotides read TGTGCCATCCCCTTGAGGTGGGGCCCCTATAATTCACCCCTCCACTTT.

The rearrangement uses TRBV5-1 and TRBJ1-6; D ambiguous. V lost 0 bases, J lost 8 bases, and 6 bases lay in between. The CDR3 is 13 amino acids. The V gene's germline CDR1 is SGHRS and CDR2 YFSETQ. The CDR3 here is CASSLDPHSPLHF. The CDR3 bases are TGCGCCAGCAGCTTGGATCCGCATTCACCCCTCCACTTT.

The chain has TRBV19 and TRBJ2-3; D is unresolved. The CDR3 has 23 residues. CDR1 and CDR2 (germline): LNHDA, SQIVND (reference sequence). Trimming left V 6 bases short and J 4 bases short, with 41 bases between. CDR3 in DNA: TGTGCCAGTAGGCGAAGAGGCGAAAGAAGCTTCGGCGCTCCCCTACTAAACGCAGATACGCAGTATTTT. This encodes CASRRRGERSFGAPLLNADTQYF.

CDR3 sequence: CASSLAGSGWNYGYTF. CDR3 DNA: TGTGCCAGCAGCTTAGCAGGGTCAGGGTGGAACTATGGCTACACCTTC. This chain uses TRBV11-2 with TRBJ1-2; TRBD1 might be the D (5 bases). Trimming removed 1 base from V and 2 bases from J, with 14 bases in between. Per the germline V gene, CDR1 is SGHAT and CDR2 is FQNNGV. The CDR3 length is 16 residues.

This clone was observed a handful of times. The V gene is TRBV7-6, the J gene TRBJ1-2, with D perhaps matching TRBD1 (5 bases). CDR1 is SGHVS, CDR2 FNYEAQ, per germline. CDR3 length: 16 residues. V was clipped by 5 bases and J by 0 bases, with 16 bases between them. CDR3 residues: CASSPVLSGTNYGYTF. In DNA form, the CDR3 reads TGTGCCAGCAGCCCAGTGTTATCAGGGACTAACTATGGCTACACCTTC.

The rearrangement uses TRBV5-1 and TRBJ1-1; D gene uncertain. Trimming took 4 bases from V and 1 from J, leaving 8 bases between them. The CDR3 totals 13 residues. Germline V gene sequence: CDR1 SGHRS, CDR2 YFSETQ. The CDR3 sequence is CASSPRGNTEAFF. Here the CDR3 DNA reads TGCGCCAGCAGCCCGCGGGGGAACACTGAAGCTTTCTTT.